One and the same sample provided the 27 T cell receptor beta chains below, sequenced in a study of post-analysis software for immune sequencing data. Unique molecular identifiers were present in the TCR beta cDNA libraries. TCRdb used MiXCR to reprocess the PCR reads, holding one entry per CDR3 protein. The table records around 160,000 distinct CDR3 sequences, roughly 34% of them present only once. The sequenced sample was blood, obtained after autologous hematopoietic stem cell transplantation. All receptors derive from a girl aged 10 to 17 with multiple sclerosis.

This clonotype showed up just a few times. The chain is built from TRBV4-2 and TRBJ2-7; 7 bases agree with TRBD2. Germline CDR1 and CDR2: LGHNA and YNFKEQ. With 5 bases clipped from V and 4 bases from J, the junction kept 11 bases outside the gene matches. This CDR3 comprises 15 residues. In nucleotides, the CDR3 is TGTGCCAGCAGCGGTTATAGCGGGTTTAGATACGAGCAGTACTTC. It is translated as CASSGYSGFRYEQYF.

The gene calls are TRBV15 and TRBJ2-3; D remains ambiguous. From germline, CDR1 is LNHNV and CDR2 YYDKDF (reference sequence). Trimming shortened V by 5 bases and J by 6 bases, and 9 bases separated the two germline ends. The CDR3 sequence is 12 residues long. CDR3 coding DNA: TGTGCCACCAGCCCTCCCGGGGATACGCAGTATTTT. This codes for CATSPPGDTQYF.

The chain couples TRBV25-1 to TRBJ1-1; D possibly corresponds to TRBD1 (5 bases). CDR1 MGHDK and CDR2 SYGVNS come from the germline V gene. The length of the CDR3 is 15 residues. Trimming took off 7 bases at V and 4 bases at J, with 19 bases between the two ends. The CDR3, as DNA: TGTGCCAGCACCCGGAATCTGGGGGTGAGCACTGAAGCTTTCTTT. Encoded protein: CASTRNLGVSTEAFF.

This clonotype turned up a few times. The gene calls are TRBV7-9 and TRBJ1-2; D might be TRBD1 (5 bases). V was clipped by 4 bases and J by 3 bases, with 12 bases between them. The CDR3 length is 14 residues. CDR1 is SEHNR and CDR2 is FQNEAQ in the germline V gene (reference sequence). CDR3 loop: CASSYGTVDYGYTF. Here the CDR3 DNA reads TGTGCCAGCAGCTACGGGACGGTGGACTATGGCTACACCTTC.

The chain carries TRBV24-1 and TRBJ2-1, with TRBD2 matching 16 bases. Germline values: CDR1 KGHDR, CDR2 SFDVKD. The V gene end was trimmed by 0 bases and the J gene end by 5 bases; junction bases not matched to a gene: 3. CDR3 length: 18 residues. This CDR3 is CATSDLGTSGRADNEQFF. DNA of the CDR3: TGTGCCACCAGTGATTTGGGGACTAGCGGGAGGGCCGACAATGAGCAGTTCTTC.

DNA for the CDR3: TGCAGTGCGTTTCCTCGACAGGCAAACTATGGCTACACCTTC. Protein: CSAFPRQANYGYTF. The rearrangement joins TRBV20-1 to TRBJ1-2; tentatively, D is TRBD1 (6 bases). Trimming shortened V by 6 bases and J by 2 bases, and 16 bases separated the two germline ends. Germline lookup yields CDR1 DFQATT and CDR2 SNEGSKA (reference sequence). This CDR3 is built from 14 residues.

V and J are TRBV10-3 and TRBJ1-5; TRBD1 is a possible D gene (5 bases). This CDR3 contains 15 residues. V gave up 4 bases and J gave up 3 bases, with 13 bases separating them. Germline loops: CDR1 ENHRY, CDR2 SYGVKD. CDR3 sequence: CAISVGQGLNQPQHF. The CDR3, as DNA: TGTGCCATCAGTGTGGGGCAGGGCCTCAATCAGCCCCAGCATTTT.

The gene calls are TRBV5-6 and TRBJ2-1, with D unclear. V shed 4 bases and J shed 7 bases, with 15 bases lying between them. CDR3 length equals 14 residues. CDR1 SGHDT and CDR2 YYEEEE come from the germline V gene. DNA for the CDR3: TGTGCCAGCAGCCAGGCCTTCCCCGGGAATGAGCAGTTCTTC. Residues: CASSQAFPGNEQFF. The complete variable domain, with remaining parts taken from reference TRBV5-6 and TRBJ2-1, reads DAGVTQSPTHLIKTRGQQVTLRCSPKSGHDTVSWYQQALGQGPQFIFQYYEEEERQRGNFPDRFSGHQFPNYSSELNVNALLLGDSALYLCASSQAFPGNEQFFGPGTRLTVL.

The table lists this clonotype with many counts. A much larger clone differs by one base, so this may be a read error. This sequence joins TRBV20-1 and TRBJ2-6; a possible D gene is TRBD1 (6 bases). CDR1 is DFQATT and CDR2 is SNEGSKA in the germline V gene (reference sequence). CDR3 size: 17 residues. The DNA for the CDR3 is TGCAGTGCTACCGGTGAGGGGGACGTCGCTGGGGCCAACGTCCGGACTTTC. This translates into CSATGEGDVAGANVRTF.

Turning to this clonotype: Mismatch with germline at one junction end may stem from a read error. This chain uses TRBV28 with TRBJ2-1; 7 bases agree with TRBD2. CDR3 length equals 18 residues. Germline CDR1 and CDR2: MDHEN and SYDVKM. CDR3 protein: CATSEWGGLAKLYNEQFF. The CDR3 bases are TGTGCCACCAGTGAATGGGGGGGGTTAGCGAAACTATACAATGAGCAGTTCTTC.

V and J are TRBV25-1 and TRBJ1-5; no firm D call. V lost 1 base to trimming and J lost 5 bases, with 9 bases between them. The germline CDR1 and CDR2 sequences are MGHDK and SYGVNS. The CDR3 has 14 residues. CDR3 sequence reads: CASSEFSMDQPQHF. The CDR3 DNA reads as TGTGCCAGCAGTGAATTCTCTATGGATCAGCCCCAGCATTTT. The full variable domain, completed using reference TRBV25-1 and TRBJ1-5, is EADIYQTPRYLVIGTGKKITLECSQTMGHDKMYWYQQDPGMELHLIHYSYGVNSTEKGDLSSESTVSRIRTEHFPLTLESARPSHTSQYLCASSEFSMDQPQHFGDGTRLSIL.

Many counts were recorded for this clonotype. This rearrangement joins TRBV12-3 or TRBV12-4 to TRBJ2-7; a weak D match, TRBD2 (5 bases). The CDR3 has 14 residues. The V and J ends lost 6 bases and 2 bases respectively, with 14 bases between them. This CDR3 reads CASSHSGIPYEQYF. The CDR3 bases are TGTGCCAGCAGCCACAGCGGTATTCCCTACGAGCAGTACTTC.

This clonotype was counted between two and nine times. The chain uses TRBV7-4 and TRBJ1-5, with 7 bases matching TRBD1. From germline, CDR1 is SGHVT and CDR2 SQSDAQ. The V and J ends lost 2 bases and 3 bases, in that order; junction bases with no gene match: 4. The CDR3 length is 15 residues. The CDR3 region has the DNA TGTGCCAGCAGCTTACCAAGGGGGCTCAATCAGCCCCAGCATTTT. Translating it yields CASSLPRGLNQPQHF.

This clonotype has a handful of counts. The chain carries TRBV9 and TRBJ2-5; TRBD2 agrees at 7 bases. The V and J ends lost 4 bases and 5 bases, in that order; junction bases with no gene match: 5. The CDR3 is made up of 13 amino acids. The germline V gene encodes CDR1 SGDLS and CDR2 YYNGEE. CDR3 nucleotide sequence: TGTGCCAGCAGCCTAGCGGTATCGGAGACCCAGTACTTC. Its translation: CASSLAVSETQYF.

This chain links TRBV28 with TRBJ1-2; D unresolved. Trimming cost V 8 bases and J 6 bases, with 22 bases left between them. CDR3 length equals 15 residues. The germline V gene has CDR1 MDHEN and CDR2 SYDVKM. The CDR3 region has the DNA TGTGCCAGCCAAGGCCCCTTTCTGGCGGTTCATGGCTACACCTTC. Translation gives CASQGPFLAVHGYTF.

The chain links TRBV29-1 to TRBJ2-3; 7 bases are shared with TRBD1. The CDR3 has 15 amino acids. Germline CDR1 and CDR2: SQVTM and ANQGSEA. The V segment lost 0 bases and the J segment 2 bases; nucleotides outside the gene matches: 5. This chain's CDR3 is CSVEDRGGPTDTQYF. CDR3 sequence (DNA): TGCAGCGTTGAAGATCGAGGGGGCCCCACAGATACGCAGTATTTT.

This clonotype was counted only a few times. The chain has TRBV25-1 and TRBJ1-2; TRBD1 agrees at 9 bases. J gave up 7 bases and V 4 bases, and 4 bases lay outside the gene matches. Germline V gene data show CDR1 as MGHDK and CDR2 as SYGVNS. The CDR3 runs to 13 residues. CDR3 loop: CASSGQGEIGYTF. CDR3 DNA: TGTGCCAGCAGTGGACAGGGGGAAATTGGCTACACCTTC.

The chain has TRBV6-5 and TRBJ2-7; a weak D match, TRBD1 (5 bases). Trimming took off 2 bases at V and 4 bases at J, with 12 bases between the two ends. The CDR3 loop spans 14 amino acids. The germline CDR1 and CDR2 sequences are MNHEY and SVGAGI. The CDR3 sequence is CASSYRAGLYEQYF. CDR3 nucleotide sequence: TGTGCCAGCAGTTACAGGGCAGGGCTTTACGAGCAGTACTTC.

The genes are TRBV11-1 and TRBJ2-1, with 8 bases identical to TRBD1. Germline-derived CDR1 and CDR2 are SGHAT and FQDESV (reference sequence). The ends lost 3 bases at V and 7 bases at J; junction bases unmatched: 8. The CDR3 contains 15 residues. DNA of the CDR3: TGTGCCAGCAGCTTGGACAGGGTCGCCTGGAATGAGCAGTTCTTC. Its protein is CASSLDRVAWNEQFF.

With regard to this clonotype: This may arise from a read error, as a much more abundant clone is one base away. This rearrangement joins TRBV29-1 to TRBJ2-7, with 9 bases aligning to TRBD1. Trimming took 3 bases from V and 6 from J; bases not matched to a gene: 6. The CDR3 runs to 13 residues. Germline lookup yields CDR1 SQVTM and CDR2 ANQGSEA. CDR3 nucleotides: TGCAGCGTTGACGGGACAGGGCGGGGCGAGCAGTACTTC. Translated: CSVDGTGRGEQYF.

About this clonotype: One end of the junction is discordant with germline, which a read error may explain. The rearrangement links TRBV5-1 to TRBJ2-3; possibly TRBD2 for D (7 bases). Germline CDR1 and CDR2: SGHRS and YFSETQ. The CDR3 is 16 residues long. The CDR3 DNA follows: TGCGCCAGCAGCTCAGCCAGGGAGGGCCGGACAGATGCGCAGTATTTT. Translating it yields CASSSAREGRTDAQYF. The variable domain in full, completed from reference TRBV5-1 and TRBJ2-3, reads KAGVTQTPRYLIKTRGQQVTLSCSPISGHRSVSWYQQTPGQGLQFLFEYFSETQRNKGNFPGRFSGRQFSNSRSEMNVSTLELGDSALYLCASSSAREGRTDAQYFGPGTRLTVL.

V is TRBV20-1 and J is TRBJ2-2, with TRBD2 matching over 7 bases. CDR3 length: 16 residues. The trim removed 6 bases at V and 1 base at J, leaving 11 bases unmatched. Per the germline V gene, CDR1 is DFQATT and CDR2 is SNEGSKA (reference sequence). The CDR3 coding sequence is TGCAGTGCCCCGGGGAACCTAGCGGAGAACACCGGGGAGCTGTTTTTT. It codes for CSAPGNLAENTGELFF.

This clonotype was counted a few times. The V and J genes are TRBV11-1 and TRBJ2-1; weak D call: TRBD2 (6 bases). With 3 bases removed from V and 2 bases from J, the gap between germline ends came to 17 bases. This CDR3 region has 17 residues. Germline V gene sequence: CDR1 SGHAT, CDR2 FQDESV (reference sequence). The CDR3: CASSLSGRETAYNEQFF. The CDR3 DNA follows: TGTGCCAGCAGCTTGTCCGGGCGGGAAACGGCCTACAATGAGCAGTTCTTC.

Only a few counts were recorded for this clonotype. The gene calls are TRBV12-3 or TRBV12-4 and TRBJ2-1; D not certain. This CDR3 comprises 15 residues. V dropped 5 bases and J dropped 0 bases, with 11 bases sitting between them. The CDR3 DNA is TGTGCCAGCAGTCCTTTTGGGGTCTCCTACAATGAGCAGTTCTTC. Translated: CASSPFGVSYNEQFF.

Worth noting for this clonotype: With a much larger clone just one base away, this may be a read error. This chain uses TRBV5-1 with TRBJ2-4, with D possibly TRBD2 on 5 matching bases. Germline V gene lookup returns CDR1 SGHRS and CDR2 YFSETQ. The CDR3 loop spans 16 amino acids. DNA of the CDR3: TGCGCCAGCTCCGATTGGGTAGTGGGAGCCAAAAGCATTCAGTACTTC. Translating gives CASSDWVVGAKSIQYF.

On this clonotype: One end of the junction is discordant with germline, which a read error may explain. V and J are TRBV3-1 and TRBJ2-6; D is possibly TRBD1 or TRBD2 (5 bases each). The CDR3 sequence is 14 residues long. Germline V gene sequence: CDR1 LGHDT, CDR2 YNNKEL (reference sequence). The CDR3 sequence is CASSQTAGANVRTF. CDR3 sequence (DNA): TGTGCCAGCAGTCAGACGGCCGGGGCCAACGTCCGGACTTTC.

This clonotype was observed a few times. The CDR3 region is CASSQDWGGYGYTF. The CDR3 bases are TGCGCCAGCAGCCAAGATTGGGGAGGGTATGGCTACACCTTC. The genes are TRBV4-3 and TRBJ1-2, with D unresolved. This CDR3 contains 14 residues. Looked up from germline, CDR1 is LGHNA and CDR2 is YSLEER. Trimming removed 0 bases from V and 5 bases from J, with 10 bases in between.